Shown below are 8 T cell receptor beta chains from a single sample sequenced in a study of tumor and adjacent non-tumor tissue in lung cancer. A modified ARM-PCR protocol with three rounds of nested PCR amplified TCRbeta. A single record per CDR3 protein comes from TCRdb applying MiXCR to the multiplex PCR reads. There are 80,000 to 100,000 distinct CDR3 sequences in the sample; roughly 80% occur only once, and less than 40% lies in the top ten. No cell sorting was done before RNA was extracted from the tissue. More than 3 cm separated this lung sample from the edge of the tumor. Specimen: distant non-tumor lung tissue. These receptors were collected from a man in his 60s with small cell lung cancer.

Turning to this clonotype: The junction departs from germline at one end; a sequencing error may be responsible. Here the CDR3 DNA reads TGTACCAGTAGCCAAGATCTGATGGCCAACACCGGGGAGCCGTTTTTT. Translated: CTSSQDLMANTGEPFF. This sequence joins TRBV4-2 and TRBJ2-2, with D maybe TRBD2 (5 bases). The CDR3 sequence is 16 residues long. CDR1 and CDR2 from the germline V gene are LGHNA and YNFKEQ.

On this clonotype: It may be a read error: a sequence one base away is much more abundant. V and J are TRBV28 and TRBJ1-2; D unclear. The CDR3 consists of 12 residues. The ends were cut back, 5 bases at V and 7 bases at J, with 11 bases in the middle. Germline CDR1 reads MDHEN; CDR2 reads SYDVKM. The CDR3 DNA sequence: TGTGCCAGCAGTCCCAATGGCGGTGGCTACACCTTC. Protein sequence: CASSPNGGGYTF.

Notes on this clonotype: The junction departs from the called germline gene at one end, perhaps through a read error. This chain uses TRBV5-4 with TRBJ2-3, with D uncertain. Looked up from germline, CDR1 is SGHNT and CDR2 is YYREEE (reference sequence). The CDR3 contains 12 residues. In DNA form, the CDR3 reads TGTGCCAGCAGCTTGTCCCTAAGTACGCAATATTTT. Protein sequence: CASSLSLSTQYF.

In regard to this clonotype: The missing conserved phenylalanine or tryptophan at the end of this CDR3 makes a read error likely. V is TRBV4-2 and J is TRBJ2-1; 14 nucleotides match TRBD2. The germline V gene has CDR1 LGHNA and CDR2 YNFKEQ. The J segment lost 13 bases and the V segment lost 4 bases, leaving 15 bases of the junction unmatched. The CDR3 has 17 residues. CDR3: CASSPRSLTSGRGEQFL. Here the CDR3 DNA reads TGTGCCAGCAGCCCTCGGAGCCTGACTAGCGGGAGGGGTGAACAGTTCCTC.

In regard to this clonotype: A single base separates this from a much larger clone, so it may be a read error. The rearrangement uses TRBV20-1 and TRBJ2-3; D gene uncertain. The length of the CDR3 is 14 residues. Germline V CDR1 and CDR2: DFQATT, SNEGSKA (reference sequence). The DNA of the CDR3 is TGCAATGCTAGAGATCCGATTACGGCCGATACGCAGTATTTT. Its translation is CNARDPITADTQYF.

Only one count was recorded for this clonotype. This chain links TRBV6-1 with TRBJ2-7, with 8 nucleotides matching TRBD2. Germline V gives CDR1 MNHNS, CDR2 SASEGT. This CDR3 comprises 15 residues. CDR3 sequence: CTSSELADSSYKQYV. The DNA of the CDR3 is TGTACCAGCAGTGAACTAGCGGATAGCTCCTACAAGCAGTACGTC.

This clonotype was seen a few times. A much larger clone sits a single nucleotide away, making a read error possible. V usage is TRBV7-9 and J usage is TRBJ2-7, with 7 bases fitting TRBD2. The germline V gene encodes CDR1 SEHNR and CDR2 FQNEAQ (reference sequence). The CDR3 spans 15 residues. V lost 1 base, J lost 7 bases, and 10 bases stayed unmatched. Written as DNA, the CDR3 is TGTGCCAGCAGCTTAGGGGTGGCGGGAGTCCAGGAGCAGTACTTC. It yields the protein CASSLGVAGVQEQYF.

To note about this clonotype: Germline is not matched at one junction end, which may reflect a read error. This chain joins TRBV11-2 and TRBJ2-1; the D gene could be TRBD1 or TRBD2 (5 bases each). This CDR3 spans 14 amino acids. Germline values: CDR1 SGHAT, CDR2 FQNNGV. DNA for the CDR3: TGTGCCAGCCAGAAGCGGCAGGGCGTAGATGATCAGTTATTC. Amino acids: CASQKRQGVDDQLF. Based on the CDR3 plus reference TRBV11-2 and TRBJ2-1, the full variable domain is EAGVAQSPRYKIIEKRQSVAFWCNPISGHATLYWYQQILGQGPKLLIQFQNNGVVDDSQLPKDRFSAERLKGVDSTLKIQPAKLEDSAVYLCASQKRQGVDDQLFGPGTRLTVL.